These 17 T cell receptor beta chains were sequenced from one sample in a study of CD8+CD57+ T cells in acquired aplastic anemia. Study conclusions and caveats: CD8+CD57+ cells from patients were less diverse than total CD4+ and CD8+ pools.

CD8+CD57+ cell expansion, shown by flow cytometry, had occurred in the patients selected for sequencing. TCR beta VDJ and CDR3 were profiled, and genomic DNA was the template. Each CDR3 protein gets one entry after TCRdb re-called the reads with MiXCR. Among some 20,000 distinct CDR3 sequences listed, less than 40% were seen once. What these receptors recognize is not known. The sequenced material came from CD8+CD57+ T cells sorted from PBMCs. Subset of the sample: bead-enriched CD8+CD57+ effector memory T cells from SAA patients. All receptors come from a human donor with aplastic anemia.

The chain carries TRBV7-2 and TRBJ2-1; perhaps TRBD2 as D (5 bases). The CDR3 spans 13 residues. Trimming took off 5 bases at V and 9 bases at J, with 14 bases between the two ends. CDR1 SGHTA and CDR2 FQGNSA come from the germline V gene. CDR3 coding DNA: TGTGCCAGCAGCCGCTGGACCAGCGGTGAGCAGTTCTTC. Translating it yields CASSRWTSGEQFF.

This clonotype appeared once. This chain connects TRBV28 to TRBJ1-2; D remains unclear. Trimming pared 3 bases from V and 0 bases from J, leaving 2 bases between. Germline V CDR1 and CDR2: MDHEN, SYDVKM. This CDR3 is built from 12 residues. CDR3 sequence reads: CASSLANYGYTF. The CDR3 DNA follows: TGTGCCAGCAGTTTGGCTAACTATGGCTACACCTTC.

The DNA for the CDR3 is TGCAGTGCTAGAGCTAGCGGGACTTACGTAAGCTCCTACAATGAGCAGTTCTTC. Protein product: CSARASGTYVSSYNEQFF. The chain combines TRBV20-1 with TRBJ2-1; 9 nucleotides agree with TRBD2. Germline CDR1 DFQATT, CDR2 SNEGSKA (reference sequence). The CDR3 is made up of 18 amino acids. Germline trimming cut 1 base from V and 0 bases from J; bases unmatched to any gene: 10.

The chain links TRBV5-6 to TRBJ2-7; D unclear. Trimming pared 4 bases from V and 0 bases from J, leaving 14 bases between. The CDR3 extends over 15 amino acids. Germline V gene data show CDR1 as SGHDT and CDR2 as YYEEEE. The CDR3 nucleotides are TGTGCCAGCAGCCTTCGTGGGTACAGCTCCTACGAGCAGTACGTC. Residues: CASSLRGYSSYEQYV.

CDR3 sequence reads: CASRKRRNNEQFF. CDR3 sequence (DNA): TGTGCCAGCAGAAAAAGGCGCAACAATGAGCAGTTCTTC. The rearrangement links TRBV7-2 to TRBJ2-1; D call uncertain. The CDR3 is made up of 13 amino acids. V was clipped by 6 bases and J by 5 bases, with 11 bases between them. Germline V gene sequence: CDR1 SGHTA, CDR2 FQGNSA.

This clonotype was seen just once. The chain links TRBV29-1 to TRBJ1-2, with 8 positions matching TRBD1. V shed 6 bases and J 8 bases; nucleotides not matched to a gene: 11. The CDR3 runs 13 residues. Germline V lookup: CDR1 SQVTM, CDR2 ANQGSEA. This CDR3 is CSVRSGQGRGYTF. The DNA of the CDR3 is TGCAGCGTCCGATCTGGACAGGGAAGGGGCTACACCTTC.

The chain joins TRBV19 to TRBJ2-2; tentatively, D is TRBD1 (6 bases). The CDR3 totals 15 residues. Germline-derived CDR1 and CDR2 are LNHDA and SQIVND (reference sequence). Trimming took 3 bases from V and 4 from J, leaving 12 bases between them. This chain's CDR3 is CASSIAQGSTGELFF. DNA of the CDR3: TGTGCCAGTAGTATTGCACAGGGAAGCACCGGGGAGCTGTTTTTT.

With respect to this clonotype: A clone one base away is much larger, so this may be a read error. The chain joins TRBV20-1 to TRBJ2-7; 12 bases map to TRBD2. The CDR3 is 14 amino acids. Looked up from germline, CDR1 is DFQATT and CDR2 is SNEGSKA (reference sequence). The V gene end was trimmed by 2 bases and the J gene end by 8 bases; junction bases not matched to a gene: 7. The CDR3 coding sequence is TGCAGTGCTAGATCGACTAGCGGGAGTGACAAGCAGTACTTC. It specifies CSARSTSGSDKQYF.

This clonotype showed up many times. DNA of the CDR3: TGCGCCAGCAGCTTCGGGGACAGGGGGTATGGCTACACCTTC. Translating gives CASSFGDRGYGYTF. The rearrangement links TRBV5-1 to TRBJ1-2, with 11 nucleotides matching TRBD1. The germline V gene encodes CDR1 SGHRS and CDR2 YFSETQ. This CDR3 comprises 14 residues. J was trimmed by 5 bases and V by 2 bases; bases with no gene match: 2.

The table lists this clonotype with a few counts. The chain recombines TRBV7-3 with TRBJ2-2; D remains unclear. Germline V gene data show CDR1 as SGHTA and CDR2 as FQGTGA. Trimming stripped 3 bases from V and 7 bases from J, with 9 bases between. The CDR3 has 13 amino acids. CDR3 loop: CASSFLPGGELFF. In nucleotides, the CDR3 is TGTGCCAGCAGCTTCCTCCCCGGCGGGGAGCTGTTTTTT.

By share, this clonotype ranks as medium-sized (0.01 to 0.1%). The chain couples TRBV29-1 to TRBJ1-2; D is uncertain. The V end lost 4 bases, the J end lost 8 bases, and 14 bases lay between the germline ends. The CDR3 is made up of 12 amino acids. CDR1 SQVTM and CDR2 ANQGSEA come from the germline V gene. CDR3 coding DNA: TGCAGCGTTGGTGGAAAGGTAGAGGGCTACACCTTC. This encodes CSVGGKVEGYTF.

This rearrangement joins TRBV9 to TRBJ1-1, with TRBD1 identical over 11 bases. The trim removed 4 bases at V and 4 bases at J, leaving 3 bases unmatched. Germline V gene data show CDR1 as SGDLS and CDR2 as YYNGEE. CDR3 length equals 14 residues. The CDR3, as DNA: TGTGCCAGCAGCTCAGGGACAGGGGGCACTGAAGCTTTCTTT. Amino acid sequence: CASSSGTGGTEAFF.

In its sample, this clonotype was seen a few times. The J gene is TRBJ2-3, the V gene TRBV11-2; 8 bases agree with TRBD2. The CDR3 covers 17 residues. The J segment lost 0 bases and the V segment lost 2 bases, leaving 7 bases of the junction unmatched. The germline V gene has CDR1 SGHAT and CDR2 FQNNGV. This CDR3 reads CASSLWFSGASTDTQYF. The DNA for the CDR3 is TGTGCCAGCAGCTTATGGTTTAGCGGGGCCAGCACAGATACGCAGTATTTT. Full variable domain (missing parts from reference TRBV11-2 and TRBJ2-3): EAGVAQSPRYKIIEKRQSVAFWCNPISGHATLYWYQQILGQGPKLLIQFQNNGVVDDSQLPKDRFSAERLKGVDSTLKIQPAKLEDSAVYLCASSLWFSGASTDTQYFGPGTRLTVL.

V is TRBV5-6 and J is TRBJ2-2; D gene unclear. The CDR3 totals 14 residues. Germline-derived CDR1 and CDR2 are SGHDT and YYEEEE. V lost 0 bases and J 1 base, leaving 4 bases between the germline ends. The CDR3 spells CASSLVENTGELFF. CDR3 nucleotide sequence: TGTGCCAGCAGCTTGGTAGAGAACACCGGGGAGCTGTTTTTT. Full variable domain (missing parts from reference TRBV5-6 and TRBJ2-2): DAGVTQSPTHLIKTRGQQVTLRCSPKSGHDTVSWYQQALGQGPQFIFQYYEEEERQRGNFPDRFSGHQFPNYSSELNVNALLLGDSALYLCASSLVENTGELFFGEGSRLTVL.

In its sample, this clonotype was seen many times. This chain uses TRBV20-1 with TRBJ2-2, with D perhaps matching TRBD1 (6 bases). The CDR3 totals 15 residues. CDR1 is DFQATT and CDR2 is SNEGSKA in the germline V gene (reference sequence). Between the trimmed V and J ends, which lost 0 bases and 5 bases, there was a span of 13 bases. CDR3: CSARDGTLDTGELFF. For the CDR3, the DNA is TGCAGTGCTAGAGACGGGACACTTGATACCGGGGAGCTGTTTTTT.

There are many counts of this clonotype. The rearrangement joins TRBV7-8 to TRBJ1-4; weak D call: TRBD1 (6 bases). V lost 3 bases and J lost 11, with 13 bases in between. Germline V gene lookup returns CDR1 SGHVS and CDR2 FQNEAQ. The CDR3 runs 13 residues. The DNA for the CDR3 is TGTGCCAGCAGCTTCCCACAGGGTGGGAAACTGTTTTTT. Its translation: CASSFPQGGKLFF.

This clonotype was counted a few times. The chain has TRBV20-1 and TRBJ1-5; 7 bases fit TRBD1. This CDR3 is built from 14 residues. The trim removed 6 bases at V and 6 bases at J, leaving 11 bases unmatched. Germline V CDR1 and CDR2: DFQATT, SNEGSKA (reference sequence). The CDR3 region is CSAPDRALGQPQHF. The CDR3 DNA reads TGCAGTGCCCCCGACAGGGCCTTGGGTCAGCCCCAGCATTTT.